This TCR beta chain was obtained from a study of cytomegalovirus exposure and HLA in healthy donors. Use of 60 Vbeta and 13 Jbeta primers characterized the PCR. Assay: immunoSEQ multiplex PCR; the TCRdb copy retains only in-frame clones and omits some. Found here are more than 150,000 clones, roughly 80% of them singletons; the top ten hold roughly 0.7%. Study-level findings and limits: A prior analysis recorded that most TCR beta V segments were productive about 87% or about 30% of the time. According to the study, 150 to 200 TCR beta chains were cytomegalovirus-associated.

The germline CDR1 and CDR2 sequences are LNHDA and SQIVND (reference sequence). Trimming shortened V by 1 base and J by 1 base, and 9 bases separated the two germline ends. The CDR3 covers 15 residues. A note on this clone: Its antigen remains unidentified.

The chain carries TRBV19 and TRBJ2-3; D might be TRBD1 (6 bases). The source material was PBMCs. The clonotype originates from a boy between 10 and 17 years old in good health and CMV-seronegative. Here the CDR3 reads CASSIGNRGTDTQYF. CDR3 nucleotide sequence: TGTGCCAGTAGTATAGGTAACAGGGGCACAGATACGCAGTATTTT.